The 20 T cell receptor beta chains listed next were all sequenced from one sample in a study of blood T cell repertoires in COVID-19. Some clones are missing from TCRdb's copy, which holds only in-frame ones; the method was immunoSEQ multiplex PCR. The sample holds roughly 230,000 clones, roughly 84% seen once. Sequencing was carried out using peripheral blood. The receptors were gathered from a man aged 50 to 60 with active or convalescent COVID-19.

The genes are TRBV18 and TRBJ2-7, with 9 bases lining up with TRBD1. The length of the CDR3 is 15 residues. Germline assignment: CDR1 KGHSH and CDR2 LQKENI. The junction had 10 bases not matched to a gene; V was cut back by 6 bases and J by 4 bases. The CDR3: CASSAVQGAAYEQYF. CDR3 nucleotides: TGTGCCAGCTCCGCCGTACAGGGGGCGGCATACGAGCAGTACTTC.

This clone occurred a few times. The J gene is TRBJ1-1, the V gene TRBV7-9, with 7 bases matching TRBD1. Trimming took 5 bases from V and 4 from J; bases not matched to a gene: 7. The germline CDR1 and CDR2 sequences are SEHNR and FQNEAQ (reference sequence). The CDR3 has 14 residues. The CDR3 protein is CASSQQGRATEAFF. In nucleotides, the CDR3 is TGTGCCAGCAGCCAACAGGGGCGGGCCACTGAAGCTTTCTTT.

The chain carries TRBV6-5 and TRBJ2-5; D may be TRBD1 (6 bases). V was cut by 4 bases and J by 3 bases, with 12 bases left in between. Germline V gives CDR1 MNHEY, CDR2 SVGAGI. This CDR3 region has 14 residues. Here the CDR3 reads CASSSGTLEETQYF. The CDR3 coding sequence is TGTGCCAGCAGTTCCGGGACACTAGAAGAGACCCAGTACTTC.

The V call is TRBV13, the J call TRBJ2-7, with D possibly being TRBD1 (6 bases). The CDR3 sequence is 15 residues long. CDR1 is PRHDT and CDR2 is FYEKMQ in the germline V gene (reference sequence). Trimming pared 3 bases from V and 5 bases from J, leaving 17 bases between. The CDR3 sequence is CASSFNPLGGNEQYF. The CDR3 bases are TGTGCCAGCAGCTTTAATCCGTTAGGGGGAAACGAGCAGTACTTC.

The rearrangement joins TRBV7-7 to TRBJ2-2, with TRBD2 matching over 8 bases. Trimming took 2 bases from V and 3 from J; bases not matched to a gene: 5. The V gene's germline CDR1 is SSHAT and CDR2 FNYEAQ (reference sequence). This CDR3 spans 16 amino acids. The CDR3 DNA reads TGTGCCAGCAGCTTAAATCCGGGAGGGGACACCGGGGAGCTGTTTTTT. The encoded protein is CASSLNPGGDTGELFF. Drawing the rest from reference TRBV7-7 and TRBJ2-2, the complete variable domain is GAGVSQSPRYKVTKRGQDVTLRCDPISSHATLYWYQQALGQGPEFLTYFNYEAQPDKSGLPSDRFSAERPEGSISTLTIQRTEQRDSAMYRCASSLNPGGDTGELFFGEGSRLTVL.

This clone was counted between two and nine times. A much larger clone lies a single base off, so this may be a read error. This chain connects TRBV28 to TRBJ1-5, with D perhaps matching TRBD1 (6 bases). V was clipped by 6 bases and J by 2 bases, with 8 bases between them. The germline V gene encodes CDR1 MDHEN and CDR2 SYDVKM. This CDR3 contains 13 residues. CDR3 coding DNA: TGTGCCAGCAGCCCAGGGGGCAATCAGCCCCAGCATTTT. Translated, it gives CASSPGGNQPQHF.

This rearrangement joins TRBV9 to TRBJ1-1; 7 bases map to TRBD1. This CDR3 is built from 17 residues. Germline values: CDR1 SGDLS, CDR2 YYNGEE. The V and J ends lost 4 bases and 1 base, in that order; junction bases with no gene match: 13. The CDR3: CASSHRQGTGENTEAFF. In DNA form, the CDR3 reads TGTGCCAGCAGCCACCGACAGGGAACTGGGGAGAACACTGAAGCTTTCTTT. Combining the CDR3 with reference TRBV9 and TRBJ1-1 gives the whole variable domain DSGVTQTPKHLITATGQRVTLRCSPRSGDLSVYWYQQSLDQGLQFLIQYYNGEERAKGNILERFSAQQFPDLHSELNLSSLELGDSALYFCASSHRQGTGENTEAFFGQGTRLTVV.

The genes are TRBV4-2 and TRBJ2-2; 11 bases match TRBD1. CDR3 length equals 17 residues. V dropped 2 bases and J dropped 4; count of bases not matched to a gene: 6. The germline V gene encodes CDR1 LGHNA and CDR2 YNFKEQ. CDR3 DNA: TGTGCCAGCAGCCAACCCGGGACAGGGGGATTCACCGGGGAGCTGTTTTTT. Translating it yields CASSQPGTGGFTGELFF.

The chain combines TRBV5-1 with TRBJ2-1; 9 bases line up with TRBD1. After removal of 0 bases from V and 6 bases from J, the junction contained 4 bases not matched to a gene. The CDR3 has 15 amino acids. The germline V gene has CDR1 SGHRS and CDR2 YFSETQ. The CDR3, as DNA: TGCGCCAGCAGCTTGGGACAGGGGGATGTCAATGAGCAGTTCTTC. This gives the protein CASSLGQGDVNEQFF.

The CDR3 sequence: CASSVAGQGNEKLFF. In DNA form, the CDR3 reads TGTGCCAGCAGCGTAGCGGGACAGGGGAATGAAAAACTGTTTTTT. The chain couples TRBV9 to TRBJ1-4; 10 bases fit TRBD1. The V gene end was trimmed by 0 bases and the J gene end by 5 bases; junction bases not matched to a gene: 1. The CDR3 is 15 amino acids. Germline CDR1 reads SGDLS; CDR2 reads YYNGEE.

This clone was seen only a few times. The gene calls are TRBV7-9 and TRBJ2-7, with 7 bases that match TRBD1. The CDR3 runs 18 residues. From germline, CDR1 is SEHNR and CDR2 FQNEAQ (reference sequence). Trimming cost V 5 bases and J 4 bases; bases outside gene matches: 20. CDR3 nucleotides: TGTGCCAGCAGCCTGACAGGGTGGCCCGAGGTTACGGCTTACGAGCAGTACTTC. Its translation is CASSLTGWPEVTAYEQYF.

The CDR3 nucleotides are TGTGCCAGCAGTTACCGGGGACAGGGGGTATACGAGCAGTACTTC. This sequence encodes CASSYRGQGVYEQYF. The rearrangement uses TRBV6-6 and TRBJ2-7, with 11 positions matching TRBD1. V was pared by 2 bases and J by 4 bases, with 4 bases of the junction left unmatched. The CDR3 is made up of 15 amino acids. The germline gives CDR1 MNHNY, CDR2 SVGAGI (reference sequence).

The sample holds one count of this clone. The J gene is TRBJ1-1, the V gene TRBV10-3; 7 positions match TRBD1. The V gene's germline CDR1 is ENHRY and CDR2 SYGVKD. The CDR3 is 15 residues long. Trimming took 0 bases from V and 7 from J; bases not matched to a gene: 8. This CDR3 reads CAISESLRGDGEAFF. In DNA form, the CDR3 reads TGTGCCATCAGTGAGTCGCTCAGGGGGGATGGTGAAGCTTTCTTT.

A few counts support this clone. In DNA, the CDR3 is TGTGCCAGCAGCCTTACAGGGGCTGGAGGAAACACCATATATTTT. Protein sequence: CASSLTGAGGNTIYF. This chain uses TRBV7-8 with TRBJ1-3, with TRBD1 matching over 7 bases. After removal of 5 bases from V and 4 bases from J, the junction contained 8 bases not matched to a gene. CDR1 SGHVS and CDR2 FQNEAQ come from the germline V gene. This CDR3 has 15 amino acids.

The genes are TRBV3-1 (or the pseudogene TRBV3-2) and TRBJ1-1; 9 nucleotides align to TRBD1. Germline CDR1 LGHDT, CDR2 YNNKEL (reference sequence). J gave up 5 bases and V 5 bases, and 9 bases lay outside the gene matches. CDR3 length: 15 amino acids. This CDR3 is CASSSGTGYYTEAFF. The CDR3 DNA is TGTGCCAGCAGCTCTGGGACAGGGTATTATACTGAAGCTTTCTTT.

This clone was seen more than once but under ten times. V is TRBV19 and J is TRBJ2-7; 9 bases agree with TRBD1. Losses at the gene ends were 3 bases for V and 7 bases for J; bases not matched to a gene: 10. CDR1 and CDR2 from the germline V gene are LNHDA and SQIVND (reference sequence). This CDR3 spans 15 amino acids. The CDR3 DNA follows: TGTGCCAGTAGTATGGCCCGGACAGGGGTCGGAGAGCAGTACTTC. Translation gives CASSMARTGVGEQYF.

This chain links TRBV27 with TRBJ1-5; 8 bases agree with TRBD1. Germline CDR1 reads MNHEY; CDR2 reads SMNVEV (reference sequence). This CDR3 is built from 17 residues. V shed 0 bases, J shed 6 bases, and the junction held 10 bases outside the gene matches. The CDR3: CASSLSPRQGTVQPQHF. CDR3 coding DNA: TGTGCCAGCAGTTTATCCCCGAGACAGGGGACGGTTCAGCCCCAGCATTTT.

The chain is built from TRBV6-5 and TRBJ2-2, with D maybe TRBD1 (5 bases). V was pared by 7 bases and J by 0 bases, with 12 bases between. Germline V gene lookup returns CDR1 MNHEY and CDR2 SVGAGI. This CDR3 is built from 15 residues. This chain's CDR3 is CASMRTGPNTGELFF. In DNA, the CDR3 is TGTGCCAGCATGAGAACAGGTCCGAACACCGGGGAGCTGTTTTTT.

The gene calls are TRBV4-2 and TRBJ2-5, with D tentatively TRBD1 (6 bases). Trimming cost V 2 bases and J 2 bases, with 9 bases left between them. This CDR3 contains 14 residues. Germline V gene data show CDR1 as LGHNA and CDR2 as YNFKEQ. As DNA, the CDR3 is TGTGCCAGCAGCCAACGCAGGGGTCAAGAGACCCAGTACTTC. This codes for CASSQRRGQETQYF.

This chain connects TRBV10-3 to TRBJ2-2; 7 bases agree with TRBD2. The germline V gene has CDR1 ENHRY and CDR2 SYGVKD. Trimming took 6 bases from V and 5 from J; bases not matched to a gene: 6. The CDR3 has 14 amino acids. The CDR3 loop reads CAISGGGGTGELFF. Here the CDR3 DNA reads TGTGCCATCAGCGGCGGGGGTGGGACCGGGGAGCTGTTTTTT.